This T cell receptor (beta chain) derives from a study of blood T cell repertoires in COVID-19. Across the whole study: PBMCs, B-cell-depleted T cells, or T cells were the source of the cDNA or gDNA that made up the material.

Method: immunoSEQ multiplex PCR; TCRdb's copy keeps in-frame clones and lacks some. The data show 300,000 to 400,000 clones, with approximately 84% seen just once and approximately 0.93% held by the top ten. The V gene lost 9 bases and the J gene lost 6 bases, with 13 bases spanning the gap. The CDR3 loop spans 12 amino acids. Germline CDR1 reads LNHDA; CDR2 reads SQIVND (reference sequence). This TCR derives from a young woman who had recovered from COVID-19. Sequencing input: PBMCs or T cells enriched from blood (not recorded which). The chain joins TRBV19 to TRBJ2-3; a possible D gene is TRBD2 (6 bases). In DNA, the CDR3 is TGTGCCAGGTGGCGGGATGGTGATACGCAGTATTTT. Translation gives CARWRDGDTQYF.